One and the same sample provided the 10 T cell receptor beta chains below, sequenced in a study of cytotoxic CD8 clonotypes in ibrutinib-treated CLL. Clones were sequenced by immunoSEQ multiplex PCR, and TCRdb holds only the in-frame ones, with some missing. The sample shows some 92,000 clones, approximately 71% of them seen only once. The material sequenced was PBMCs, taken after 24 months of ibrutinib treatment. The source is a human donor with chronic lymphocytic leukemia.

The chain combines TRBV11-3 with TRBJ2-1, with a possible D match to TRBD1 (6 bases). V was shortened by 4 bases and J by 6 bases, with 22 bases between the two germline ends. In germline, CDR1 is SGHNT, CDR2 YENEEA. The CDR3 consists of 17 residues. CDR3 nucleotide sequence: TGTGCCAGCAGCTCGAGGTCAGGGGCTCCCTCTGGCAATGAGCAGTTCTTC. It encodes CASSSRSGAPSGNEQFF.

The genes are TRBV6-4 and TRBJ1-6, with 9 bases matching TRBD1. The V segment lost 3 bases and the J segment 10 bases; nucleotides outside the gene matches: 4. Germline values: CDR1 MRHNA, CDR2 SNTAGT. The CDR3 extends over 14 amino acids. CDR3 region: CASSEGQGGSPLHF. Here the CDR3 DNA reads TGTGCCAGCAGTGAGGGACAGGGAGGCTCACCCCTCCACTTT.

DNA for the CDR3: TGTGCCAGCAGCTCCGGCGATTACTCGGGGACCTACGAGCAGTACTTC. This codes for CASSSGDYSGTYEQYF. The rearrangement joins TRBV7-2 to TRBJ2-7; the D gene is possibly TRBD2 (5 bases). The CDR3 consists of 16 residues. The germline CDR1 and CDR2 sequences are SGHTA and FQGNSA. Trimming removed 4 bases at V and 2 bases at J, with 18 bases between. The variable domain in full, completed from reference TRBV7-2 and TRBJ2-7, reads GAGVSQSPSNKVTEKGKDVELRCDPISGHTALYWYRQSLGQGLEFLIYFQGNSAPDKSGLPSDRFSAERTGGSVSTLTIQRTQQEDSAVYLCASSSGDYSGTYEQYFGPGTRLTVT.

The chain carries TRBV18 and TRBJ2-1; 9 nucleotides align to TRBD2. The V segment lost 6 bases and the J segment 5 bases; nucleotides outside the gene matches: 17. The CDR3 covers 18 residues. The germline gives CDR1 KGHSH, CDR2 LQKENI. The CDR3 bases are TGTGCCAGCTCTCCTACTAGCGGGTTTACGGTGGATAACAATGAGCAGTTCTTC. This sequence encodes CASSPTSGFTVDNNEQFF.

For the CDR3, the DNA is TGCGCCAGCAGCCTGGACGGCGGACAAGAGACCCAGTACTTC. It translates to CASSLDGGQETQYF. The genes are TRBV5-1 and TRBJ2-5; D unclear. V was clipped by 4 bases and J by 2 bases, with 12 bases between them. This CDR3 comprises 14 residues. The germline CDR1 and CDR2 sequences are SGHRS and YFSETQ.

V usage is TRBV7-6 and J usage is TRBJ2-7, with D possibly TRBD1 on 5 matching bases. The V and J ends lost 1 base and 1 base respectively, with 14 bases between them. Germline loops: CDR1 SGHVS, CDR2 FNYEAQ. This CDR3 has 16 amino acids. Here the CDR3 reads CASSLVAGLGSYEQYF. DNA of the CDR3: TGTGCCAGCAGCTTAGTTGCAGGGCTCGGGTCCTACGAGCAGTACTTC. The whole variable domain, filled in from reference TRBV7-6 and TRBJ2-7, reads GAGVSQSPRYKVTKRGQDVALRCDPISGHVSLYWYRQALGQGPEFLTYFNYEAQQDKSGLPNDRFSAERPEGSISTLTIQRTEQRDSAMYRCASSLVAGLGSYEQYFGPGTRLTVT.

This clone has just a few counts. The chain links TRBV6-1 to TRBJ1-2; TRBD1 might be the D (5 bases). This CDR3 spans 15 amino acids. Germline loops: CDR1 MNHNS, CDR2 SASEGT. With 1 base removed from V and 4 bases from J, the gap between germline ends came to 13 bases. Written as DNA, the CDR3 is TGTGCCAGCAGTGAAGAATGGAGACAGATCTATGGCTACACCTTC. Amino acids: CASSEEWRQIYGYTF.

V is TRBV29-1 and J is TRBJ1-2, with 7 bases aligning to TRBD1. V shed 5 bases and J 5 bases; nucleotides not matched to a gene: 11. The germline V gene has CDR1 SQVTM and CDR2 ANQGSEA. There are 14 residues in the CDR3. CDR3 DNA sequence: TGCAGCGTTCAGAGGACAGGCTTAGGGTATGGCTACACCTTC. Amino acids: CSVQRTGLGYGYTF.

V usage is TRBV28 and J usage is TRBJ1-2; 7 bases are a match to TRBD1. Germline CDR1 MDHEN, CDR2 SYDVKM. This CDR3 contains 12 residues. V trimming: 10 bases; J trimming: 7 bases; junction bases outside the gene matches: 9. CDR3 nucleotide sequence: TGTGCCACCGATGACAGGGATTCTGGCTACACCTTC. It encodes CATDDRDSGYTF.

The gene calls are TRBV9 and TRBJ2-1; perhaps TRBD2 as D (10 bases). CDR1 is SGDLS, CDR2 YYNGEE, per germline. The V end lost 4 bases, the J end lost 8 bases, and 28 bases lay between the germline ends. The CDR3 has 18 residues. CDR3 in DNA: TGTGCCAGCAGCTCGAGGGGGACAGGGTCTAGCGGGAGCGATGAGCAGTTCTTC. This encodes CASSSRGTGSSGSDEQFF.